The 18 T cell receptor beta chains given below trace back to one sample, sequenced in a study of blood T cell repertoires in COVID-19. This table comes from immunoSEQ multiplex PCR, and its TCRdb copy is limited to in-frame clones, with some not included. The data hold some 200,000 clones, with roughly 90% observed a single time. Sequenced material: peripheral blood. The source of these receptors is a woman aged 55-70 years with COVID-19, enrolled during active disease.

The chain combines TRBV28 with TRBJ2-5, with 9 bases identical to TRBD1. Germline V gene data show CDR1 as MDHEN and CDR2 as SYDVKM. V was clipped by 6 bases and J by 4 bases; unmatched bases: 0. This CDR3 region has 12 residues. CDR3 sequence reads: CASRGQGETQYF. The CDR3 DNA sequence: TGTGCCAGCAGGGGACAGGGAGAGACCCAGTACTTC.

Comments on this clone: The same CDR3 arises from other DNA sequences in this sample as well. CDR3 coding DNA: TGTGCCAGCAGTCGGCAGGGGGCCAACTATGGCTACACCTTC. This codes for CASSRQGANYGYTF. The V and J genes are TRBV6-5 and TRBJ1-2; TRBD1 matches at 8 bases. The V and J ends lost 5 bases and 2 bases, in that order; junction bases with no gene match: 4. The CDR3 runs to 14 residues. The germline V gene encodes CDR1 MNHEY and CDR2 SVGAGI.

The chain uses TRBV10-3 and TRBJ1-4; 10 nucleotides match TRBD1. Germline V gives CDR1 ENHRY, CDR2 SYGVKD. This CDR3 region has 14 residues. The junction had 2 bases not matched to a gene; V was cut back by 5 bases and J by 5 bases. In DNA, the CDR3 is TGTGCCATCAGTCGGGGACAGGGGAATGAAAAACTGTTTTTT. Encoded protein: CAISRGQGNEKLFF.

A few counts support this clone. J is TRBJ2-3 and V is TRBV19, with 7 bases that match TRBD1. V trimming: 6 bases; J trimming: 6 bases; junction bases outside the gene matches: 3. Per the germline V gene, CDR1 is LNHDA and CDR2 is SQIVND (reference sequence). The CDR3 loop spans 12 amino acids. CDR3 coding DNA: TGTGCCAGTAGCGGCAGGGGGGATACGCAGTATTTT. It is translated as CASSGRGDTQYF.

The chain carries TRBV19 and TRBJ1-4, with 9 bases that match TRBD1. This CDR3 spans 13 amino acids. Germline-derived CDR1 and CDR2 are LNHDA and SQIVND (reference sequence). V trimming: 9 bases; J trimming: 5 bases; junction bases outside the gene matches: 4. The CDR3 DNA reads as TGTGCCAGCAGGGACAGGGCAAATGAAAAACTGTTTTTT. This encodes CASRDRANEKLFF. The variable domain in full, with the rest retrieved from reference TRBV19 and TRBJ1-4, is DGGITQSPKYLFRKEGQNVTLSCEQNLNHDAMYWYRQDPGQGLRLIYYSQIVNDFQKGDIAEGYSVSREKKESFPLTVTSAQKNPTAFYLCASRDRANEKLFFGSGTQLSVL.

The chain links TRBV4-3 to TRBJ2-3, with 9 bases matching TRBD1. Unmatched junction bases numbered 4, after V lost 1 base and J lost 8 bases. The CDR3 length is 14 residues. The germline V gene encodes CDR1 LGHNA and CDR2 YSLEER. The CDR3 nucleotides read TGCGCCAGCAGCCAAGGACAGGGGGGAGTTACGCAGTATTTT. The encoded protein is CASSQGQGGVTQYF.

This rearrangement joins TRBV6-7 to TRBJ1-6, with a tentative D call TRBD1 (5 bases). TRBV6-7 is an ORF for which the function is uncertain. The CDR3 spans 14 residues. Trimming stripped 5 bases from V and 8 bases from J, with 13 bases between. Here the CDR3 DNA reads TGTGCCAGCAGTCCCAGGGAAGATGATTCACCCCTCCACTTT. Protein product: CASSPREDDSPLHF.

The CDR3 coding sequence is TGTGCCAGCAGTAGGGGCAGGGGTGAAAACTACGAGCAGTACTTC. This gives the protein CASSRGRGENYEQYF. The chain employs TRBV2 and TRBJ2-7, with a possible D match to TRBD1 (6 bases). V shed 5 bases and J shed 3 bases, with 17 bases lying between them. CDR1 is SNHLY and CDR2 is FYNNEI in the germline V gene. The CDR3 runs to 15 residues.

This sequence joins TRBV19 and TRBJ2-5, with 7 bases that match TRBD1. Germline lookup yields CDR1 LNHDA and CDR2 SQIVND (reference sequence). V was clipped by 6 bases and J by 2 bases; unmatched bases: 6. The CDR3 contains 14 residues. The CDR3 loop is CASRRRDRQETQYF. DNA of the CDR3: TGTGCCAGTAGACGCCGGGACAGACAAGAGACCCAGTACTTC.

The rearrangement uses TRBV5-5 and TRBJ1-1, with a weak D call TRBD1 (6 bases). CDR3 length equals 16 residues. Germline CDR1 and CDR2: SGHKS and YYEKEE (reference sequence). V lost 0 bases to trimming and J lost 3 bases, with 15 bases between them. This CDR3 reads CASSLVGAGRDTEAFF. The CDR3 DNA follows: TGTGCCAGCAGCTTGGTGGGGGCTGGTCGGGACACTGAAGCTTTCTTT. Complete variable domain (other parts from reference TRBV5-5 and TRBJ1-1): DAGVTQSPTHLIKTRGQQVTLRCSPISGHKSVSWYQQVLGQGPQFIFQYYEKEERGRGNFPDRFSARQFPNYSSELNVNALLLGDSALYLCASSLVGAGRDTEAFFGQGTRLTVV.

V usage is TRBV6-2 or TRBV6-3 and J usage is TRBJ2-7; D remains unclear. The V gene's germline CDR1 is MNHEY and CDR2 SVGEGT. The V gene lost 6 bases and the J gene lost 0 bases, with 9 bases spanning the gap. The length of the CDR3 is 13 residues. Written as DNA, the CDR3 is TGTGCCAGCAGCCGAGGTAGCTCCTACGAGCAGTACTTC. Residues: CASSRGSSYEQYF.

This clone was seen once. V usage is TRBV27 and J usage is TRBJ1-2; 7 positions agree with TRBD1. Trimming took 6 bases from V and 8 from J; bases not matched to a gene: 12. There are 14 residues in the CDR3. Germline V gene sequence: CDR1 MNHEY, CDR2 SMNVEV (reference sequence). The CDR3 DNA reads TGTGCCAGCAGCCACAGACAGGGTCTTTTGGGCTACACCTTC. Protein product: CASSHRQGLLGYTF.

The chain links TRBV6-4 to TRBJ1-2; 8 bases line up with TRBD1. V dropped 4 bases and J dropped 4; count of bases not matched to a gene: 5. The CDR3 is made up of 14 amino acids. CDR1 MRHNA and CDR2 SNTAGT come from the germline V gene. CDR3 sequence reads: CASSAQQGGYGYTF. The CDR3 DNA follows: TGTGCCAGCAGTGCCCAACAGGGGGGCTATGGCTACACCTTC.

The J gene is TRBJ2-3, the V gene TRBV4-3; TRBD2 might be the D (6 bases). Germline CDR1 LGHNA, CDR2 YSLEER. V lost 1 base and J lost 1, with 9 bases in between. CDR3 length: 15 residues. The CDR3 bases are TGCGCCAGCAGCCAAGGTGGGACTGGCACAGATACGCAGTATTTT. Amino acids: CASSQGGTGTDTQYF.

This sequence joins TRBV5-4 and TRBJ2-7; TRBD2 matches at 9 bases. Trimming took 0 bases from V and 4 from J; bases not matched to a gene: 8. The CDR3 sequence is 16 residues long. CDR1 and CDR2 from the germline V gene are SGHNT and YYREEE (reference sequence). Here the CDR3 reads CASSLGSSGTLYEQYF. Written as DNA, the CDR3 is TGTGCCAGCAGCTTGGGGTCTAGCGGGACTTTATACGAGCAGTACTTC.

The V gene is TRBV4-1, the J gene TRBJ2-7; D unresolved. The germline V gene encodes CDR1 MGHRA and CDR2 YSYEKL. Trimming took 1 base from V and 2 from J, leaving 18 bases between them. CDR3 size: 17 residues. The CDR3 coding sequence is TGCGCCAGCAGCCAAGCGTTTGGTAACTATAAGACCTACGAGCAGTACTTC. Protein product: CASSQAFGNYKTYEQYF.

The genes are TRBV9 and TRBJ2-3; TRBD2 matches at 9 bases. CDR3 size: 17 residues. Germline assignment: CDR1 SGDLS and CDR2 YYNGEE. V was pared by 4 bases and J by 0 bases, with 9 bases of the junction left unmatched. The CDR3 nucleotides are TGTGCCAGCAGCTCCCACGGACTAGCGCTTAGCACAGATACGCAGTATTTT. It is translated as CASSSHGLALSTDTQYF.

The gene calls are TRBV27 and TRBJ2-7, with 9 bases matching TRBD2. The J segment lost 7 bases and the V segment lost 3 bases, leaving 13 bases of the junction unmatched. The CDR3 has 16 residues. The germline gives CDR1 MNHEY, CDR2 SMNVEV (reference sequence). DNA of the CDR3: TGTGCCAGCAGTTTCGGGGGCAGCGGGAGGTTAGATGAGCAGTACTTC. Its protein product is CASSFGGSGRLDEQYF.